This TCR beta chain was documented in a study of OX40 agonist ivuxolimab in advanced cancers. General study results and limits: Compared with others, partial responders at 0.1-3.0 mg/kg displayed clonal expansion among the lowest. Also showing low normalized T-cell clonal expansion were some of the nonresponders.

Repertoires were generated with immunoSEQ multiplex PCR, while TCRdb's copy carries only in-frame clones and drops some. This sample has roughly 80,000 clones, with 80% to 90% found just once. Autoimmune disease history or systemic immunosuppression barred patients. V shed 2 bases and J 3 bases; nucleotides not matched to a gene: 9. The length of the CDR3 is 17 residues. The V gene's germline CDR1 is LGHNA and CDR2 YNFKEQ. A remark on this clone: Its antigen is not identified.

This TCR derives from an adult with an advanced solid tumor such as melanoma, head and neck, liver or kidney cancer. The specimen comprised CD4+ or CD8+ T cells sorted from blood, sampled in a trial of the OX40 agonist ivuxolimab. This chain connects TRBV4-2 to TRBJ1-3; 8 bases match TRBD1. The CDR3 spells CASSQNVAGGDGNTIYF. The CDR3, as DNA: TGTGCCAGCAGCCAAAACGTGGCAGGGGGCGATGGAAACACCATATATTTT.